Listed below are T cell receptor beta chains from one sample, sequenced in a study of OX40 agonist ivuxolimab in advanced cancers. Here immunoSEQ multiplex PCR was the method, and the copy in TCRdb shows in-frame clones only, minus some. Of roughly 60,000 clones in the sample, roughly 84% were seen once. This material consisted of CD4+ or CD8+ T cells sorted from blood, taken in a trial of the OX40 agonist ivuxolimab. The receptors come from an adult with an advanced solid tumor such as melanoma, head and neck, liver or kidney cancer. CDR3s include the opening cysteine and the closing phenylalanine or tryptophan. Each record gives: J gene, V gene, D gene, clone size, CDR3 DNA, CDR3 protein. D genes are given only for firm matches. Some rows mark clone size as missing; the rest say once, few, many or name a class of expanded clone.

J: TRBJ1-1
V: TRBV10-3
D: NA
size: NA
DNA: TGTGCCATCAGCAGGGACATGAACACTGAAGCTTTCTTT
CDR3: CAISRDMNTEAFF

J: TRBJ1-5
V: TRBV28
D: NA
size: NA
DNA: TGTGCCAGCAGGGAAGGACAGCGCAATCAGCCCCAGCATTTT
CDR3: CASREGQRNQPQHF

J: TRBJ1-1
V: TRBV9
D: NA
size: NA
DNA: TGTGCCAGCAGCGTAGCTACATCGAACACTGAAGCTTTCTTT
CDR3: CASSVATSNTEAFF

J: TRBJ2-5
V: TRBV18
D: TRBD1
size: NA
DNA: TGTGCCAGCTCACCAGATGCAGGGGGAGAAGAGACCCAGTACTTC
CDR3: CASSPDAGGEETQYF

J: TRBJ1-6
V: TRBV4-1
D: TRBD1
size: NA
DNA: TGCGCCAGCAGCCAAGGGGAAGGGGGCTATGCACCCCTCCACTTT
CDR3: CASSQGEGGYAPLHF

J: TRBJ1-1
V: TRBV2
D: NA
size: once
DNA: TGTGCCAGCAGCAGACTCATGAACACTGAAGCTTTCTTT
CDR3: CASSRLMNTEAFF

J: TRBJ1-5
V: TRBV10-3
D: TRBD1
size: NA
DNA: TGTGCCATCAGAGGGGACAGCGGCAATCAGCCCCAGCATTTT
CDR3: CAIRGDSGNQPQHF

J: TRBJ2-3
V: TRBV5-4
D: NA
size: NA
DNA: TGTGCCAGCAGCGGGGGCCCTAGCGGAACAGATACGCAGTATTTT
CDR3: CASSGGPSGTDTQYF

J: TRBJ1-2
V: TRBV30
D: NA
size: NA
DNA: TGTGCCTGGAGGGGGGCCGGGGCTAACTATGGCTACACCTTC
CDR3: CAWRGAGANYGYTF

J: TRBJ1-1
V: TRBV7-6
D: TRBD1
size: NA
DNA: TGTGCCAGCAGCCCAGACAGGACAGGTCGGTTT
CDR3: CASSPDRTGRF

J: TRBJ2-7
V: TRBV5-6
D: NA
size: NA
DNA: TGTGCCAGCAGCTTTTGGAGTACCTACGAGCAGTACTTC
CDR3: CASSFWSTYEQYF

J: TRBJ2-2
V: TRBV2
D: TRBD2
size: NA
DNA: TGTGCCAGCAGTCTACTAGCGGGGGCGAACACCGGGGAGCTGTTTTTT
CDR3: CASSLLAGANTGELFF

J: TRBJ1-1
V: TRBV20-1
D: NA
size: NA
DNA: TGTAGTGCTAGAACTGGCACTGAAGCTTTCTTT
CDR3: CSARTGTEAFF

J: TRBJ2-7
V: TRBV6-1
D: TRBD2
size: NA
DNA: TGTGCCAGCCACAGATCGGCGGGAGTCTCCTACGAGCAGTACTTC
CDR3: CASHRSAGVSYEQYF

J: TRBJ2-1
V: TRBV7-9
D: NA
size: NA
DNA: TGTGCCAGCAGCTCGCGGGATTCAAATGAGTTCTTC
CDR3: CASSSRDSNEFF

J: TRBJ1-1
V: TRBV18
D: NA
size: once
DNA: TGTGCCAGCTCACCAGTCAACAGCCGGGGTACTGAAGCTTTCTTT
CDR3: CASSPVNSRGTEAFF

J: TRBJ2-2
V: TRBV7-6
D: TRBD1
size: NA
DNA: TGTGCCAGCAGCTTGCGACAGGGTAAAACCGGGGAGCTGTTTTTT
CDR3: CASSLRQGKTGELFF

J: TRBJ2-1
V: TRBV9
D: TRBD2
size: NA
DNA: TGTGCCAGCAGCGTCGGCCTAGCGGGAGGACAGTTCTTC
CDR3: CASSVGLAGGQFF

J: TRBJ2-3
V: TRBV10-3
D: TRBD1
size: NA
DNA: TGTGCCATCAGTATAGGGGGCCTTGGAACAGATACGCAGTATTTT
CDR3: CAISIGGLGTDTQYF

J: TRBJ1-2
V: TRBV6-1
D: NA
size: NA
DNA: TGTGCCAGCAGTGAAGCAAGTGGGCAGGCTGGCTATGGCTACACCTTC
CDR3: CASSEASGQAGYGYTF

J: TRBJ2-3
V: TRBV5-5
D: NA
size: NA
DNA: TGTGCCAGCAGCCCCACCTCGGATACGCAGTATTTT
CDR3: CASSPTSDTQYF

J: TRBJ2-1
V: TRBV19
D: NA
size: NA
DNA: TGTGCCAGTAGTAAGTGGGATTCGCCAAACAATGAGCAGTTCTTC
CDR3: CASSKWDSPNNEQFF

J: TRBJ2-3
V: TRBV11-2
D: NA
size: NA
DNA: TGTGCCAGCAGCTTAGTCTACCCAGGCACAGATACGCAGTATTTT
CDR3: CASSLVYPGTDTQYF

J: TRBJ2-5
V: TRBV6-6
D: TRBD2
size: once
DNA: TGTGCCAGCAGCCTGAGACTAGCGGGAGGGGAGACCCAGTACTTC
CDR3: CASSLRLAGGETQYF

J: TRBJ2-3
V: TRBV9
D: NA
size: NA
DNA: TGTGCCAGCAGCGCGAGTCAGGGGTACACAGATACGCAGTATTTT
CDR3: CASSASQGYTDTQYF

J: TRBJ2-1
V: TRBV27
D: TRBD2
size: NA
DNA: TGTGCCAGCAGTTCGCTGATTAGCGGGGTTTACAATGAGCAGTTCTTC
CDR3: CASSSLISGVYNEQFF